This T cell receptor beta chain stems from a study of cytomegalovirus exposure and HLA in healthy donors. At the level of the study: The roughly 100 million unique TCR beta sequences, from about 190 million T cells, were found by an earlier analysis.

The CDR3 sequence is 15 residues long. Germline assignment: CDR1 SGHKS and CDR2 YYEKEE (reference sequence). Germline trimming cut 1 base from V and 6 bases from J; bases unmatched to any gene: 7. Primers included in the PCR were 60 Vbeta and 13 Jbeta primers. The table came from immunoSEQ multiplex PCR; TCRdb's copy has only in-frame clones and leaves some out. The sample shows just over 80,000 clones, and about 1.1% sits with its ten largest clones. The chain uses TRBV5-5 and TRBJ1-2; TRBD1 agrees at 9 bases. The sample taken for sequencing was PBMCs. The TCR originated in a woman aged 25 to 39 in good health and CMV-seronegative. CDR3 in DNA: TGTGCCAGCAGCTTGACCGACAGGGGGTATAATGGCTACACCTTC. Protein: CASSLTDRGYNGYTF.